These 5 T cell receptor beta chains came from one sample sequenced in a study of OX40 agonist ivuxolimab in advanced cancers. Clones were sequenced by immunoSEQ multiplex PCR, and TCRdb holds only the in-frame ones, with some missing. The table includes about 47,000 clones, about 88% detected once. This material consisted of CD4+ or CD8+ T cells sorted from blood, taken in a trial of the OX40 agonist ivuxolimab. These receptors all come from an adult with an advanced solid tumor such as melanoma, head and neck, liver or kidney cancer.

DNA of the CDR3: TGTGCCAGCAGTTGGAGCTCGTCTACGCAGTATTTT. This gives the protein CASSWSSSTQYF. The chain carries TRBV28 and TRBJ2-3, with D unresolved. This CDR3 spans 12 amino acids. Germline-derived CDR1 and CDR2 are MDHEN and SYDVKM. The ends were cut back, 4 bases at V and 8 bases at J, with 10 bases in the middle. The complete variable domain, with remaining parts taken from reference TRBV28 and TRBJ2-3, reads DVKVTQSSRYLVKRTGEKVFLECVQDMDHENMFWYRQDPGLGLRLIYFSYDVKMKEKGDIPEGYSVSREKKERFSLILESASTNQTSMYLCASSWSSSTQYFGPGTRLTVL.

The chain combines TRBV6-5 with TRBJ2-7; D tentatively reads TRBD1 or TRBD2 (5 bases each). This CDR3 spans 13 amino acids. V dropped 5 bases and J dropped 1 base, with 9 bases sitting between them. The germline V gene encodes CDR1 MNHEY and CDR2 SVGAGI. As DNA, the CDR3 is TGTGCCAGCAGTACAGGAGGATCCTACGAGCAGTACTTC. It codes for CASSTGGSYEQYF.

The gene calls are TRBV7-6 and TRBJ2-7; TRBD2 aligns across 7 bases. The trim removed 1 base at V and 1 base at J, leaving 13 bases unmatched. The CDR3 runs to 18 residues. Germline loops: CDR1 SGHVS, CDR2 FNYEAQ. This CDR3 reads CASSLGSGGSLGSYEQYF. The CDR3 DNA reads TGTGCCAGCAGCTTAGGGTCGGGCGGGAGCCTAGGGTCCTACGAGCAGTACTTC.

The gene calls are TRBV4-3 and TRBJ2-3; D possibly corresponds to TRBD2 (6 bases). V shed 2 bases and J shed 4 bases, with 10 bases lying between them. CDR1 and CDR2 (germline): LGHNA, YSLEER. There are 14 residues in the CDR3. In DNA, the CDR3 is TGCGCCAGCAGCCAATTCCGACTAGCAGATACGCAGTATTTT. Protein product: CASSQFRLADTQYF.

The rearrangement joins TRBV10-1 to TRBJ2-5, with D possibly being TRBD1 or TRBD2 (5 bases each). Germline V gene sequence: CDR1 WNHNN, CDR2 SYGVQD (reference sequence). The CDR3 sequence is 12 residues long. V was clipped by 8 bases and J by 7 bases, with 14 bases between them. The CDR3 bases are TGCGCCAGCGGGACGGACCATAGGACCCAGTACTTC. Translated, it gives CASGTDHRTQYF.